This is a list of T cell receptor beta chains from one sample in a study of patients and donors after allogeneic stem cell transplantation. TCRdb itself ran the RT-PCR reads through MiXCR, one entry per CDR3 protein. The data show 150,000 to 200,000 distinct CDR3 sequences, less than 45% seen once. The material sequenced was blood, either unsorted or a sorted T cell fraction (not recorded which). The receptors were sampled from a human donor who was either an allogeneic HSCT recipient or a stem cell or donor lymphocyte infusion donor (not recorded which). It is not recorded whose cells these are; they may come from a transplant donor. CDR3s include the opening cysteine and the closing phenylalanine or tryptophan. Each record gives: V gene, clone size, J gene, D gene, CDR3 protein, CDR3 DNA. A D gene is named only where the DNA matches it firmly. Where a row states a size, it is once, few, many or the class of an expanded clone; other rows omit it.

>TRBV11-2|once|TRBJ1-6|.
CASSLEGRSSYNSPLHF
TGTGCCAGCAGCTTAGAAGGCAGGAGCTCCTATAATTCACCCCTCCACTTT
>TRBV4-1|once|TRBJ1-3|.
CASSQGWLGTENTIYF
TGCGCCAGCAGCCAAGGATGGTTGGGCACAGAAAACACCATATATTTT
>TRBV12-3/TRBV12-4|.|TRBJ1-5|.
CASSPSRKVNNQPQHF
TGTGCCAGCAGCCCCTCCCGAAAAGTTAACAATCAGCCCCAGCATTTT
>TRBV4-3|.|TRBJ2-3|TRBD2
CASSPRLAGTDTQYF
TGCGCCAGCAGCCCCAGGCTAGCGGGAACAGATACGCAGTATTTT
>TRBV12-3/TRBV12-4|.|TRBJ1-1|.
CASTPPGPAFF
TGTGCCAGCACTCCTCCGGGCCCAGCTTTCTTT
>TRBV12-3/TRBV12-4|.|TRBJ2-2|TRBD1
CASSLASLEVRDRDPGELFF
TGTGCCAGCAGTTTAGCATCCCTTGAAGTCCGGGACAGGGACCCCGGGGAGCTGTTTTTT
>TRBV18|.|TRBJ2-3|TRBD2
CASSTGLAGGVDTQYF
TGTGCCAGCTCGACCGGACTAGCGGGAGGAGTGGATACGCAGTATTTT
>TRBV7-9|.|TRBJ1-4|.
CASSSAGMDEKLFF
TGTGCCAGCAGCTCGGCGGGGATGGATGAAAAACTGTTTTTT
>TRBV15|few|TRBJ1-2|.
CATSRDQEGRYGYTF
TGTGCCACCAGCAGAGATCAGGAAGGGCGCTATGGCTACACCTTC
>TRBV7-9|.|TRBJ2-5|.
CASSAVERDQETQYF
TGTGCCAGCAGTGCTGTAGAGAGAGACCAAGAGACCCAGTACTTC
>TRBV4-2|few|TRBJ2-7|TRBD1
CASSQAGAGQGSYEQYF
TGTGCCAGCAGCCAAGCGGGTGCAGGACAGGGTTCCTACGAGCAGTACTTC
>TRBV6-5|.|TRBJ1-1|.
CASSRGAEAFF
TGTGCCAGCAGCCGGGGGGCTGAAGCTTTCTTT
>TRBV12-3/TRBV12-4|.|TRBJ1-3|.
CASRVGRRTFSSGNTIYF
TGTGCCAGCAGGGTGGGACGGCGTACCTTCAGCTCTGGAAACACCATATATTTT
>TRBV6-2/TRBV6-3|.|TRBJ1-5|.
CASGLGGLFQPQHF
TGTGCCAGCGGCCTGGGGGGCTTATTTCAGCCCCAGCATTTT
>TRBV3-1|once|TRBJ2-5|.
CASSRSRLQETQYF
TGTGCCAGCAGCCGCTCTCGCCTACAAGAGACCCAGTACTTC
>TRBV11-2|few|TRBJ1-1|TRBD1
CASSPNRGRRTEAFF
TGTGCCAGCAGCCCGAACAGGGGGCGCCGGACTGAAGCTTTCTTT
>TRBV7-3|.|TRBJ2-1|TRBD2
CASSRTSGRDNEQFF
TGTGCCAGCAGTCGGACTAGCGGGAGGGACAATGAGCAGTTCTTC
>TRBV5-1|few|TRBJ1-2|TRBD1
CASRLALGQIYGYTF
TGCGCCAGCAGATTGGCTTTGGGACAGATCTATGGCTACACCTTC
>TRBV28|.|TRBJ1-6|.
CASSPEDTEGHTLHF
TGTGCCAGCAGTCCGGAGGACACGGAAGGTCACACCCTCCACTTT
>TRBV19|few|TRBJ1-1|TRBD1
CASSTQWTGGEEGTEAFF
TGTGCCAGTAGTACTCAGTGGACAGGGGGCGAGGAAGGCACTGAAGCTTTCTTT
>TRBV7-6|.|TRBJ1-1|.
CASSLDPGENTEAFF
TGTGCCAGCAGCTTAGATCCGGGGGAGAACACTGAAGCTTTCTTT
>TRBV12-3/TRBV12-4|few|TRBJ1-6|.
CASSFWGADNSPLHF
TGTGCCAGCAGTTTCTGGGGGGCGGATAATTCACCCCTCCACTTT
>TRBV4-1|few|TRBJ1-4|.
CASSQYEGQDEKLFF
TGCGCCAGCAGCCAATACGAGGGACAAGATGAAAAACTGTTTTTT
>TRBV7-9|few|TRBJ2-7|.
CASSSGGLEQYF
TGTGCCAGCAGCTCAGGAGGCCTGGAGCAGTACTTC
>TRBV6-2/TRBV6-3|few|TRBJ2-1|.
CASSYTPNNEQFF
TGTGCCAGCAGTTATACCCCGAACAATGAGCAGTTCTTC
>TRBV12-3/TRBV12-4|.|TRBJ2-1|TRBD1
CASSDRQGKAPEQFF
TGTGCCAGCAGTGACAGACAGGGGAAGGCTCCGGAGCAGTTCTTC
>TRBV24-1|.|TRBJ2-7|TRBD2
CATSDLTSVGYEQYF
TGTGCCACCAGTGATTTGACTAGCGTTGGGTACGAGCAGTACTTC
>TRBV6-5|few|TRBJ1-2|TRBD1
CASSYDPRQGYYGYTF
TGTGCCAGCAGTTACGATCCGAGACAGGGTTATTATGGCTACACCTTC
>TRBV27|few|TRBJ2-5|.
CASSFSGSQETQYF
TGTGCCAGCAGTTTCTCAGGGTCCCAAGAGACCCAGTACTTC
>TRBV12-3/TRBV12-4|.|TRBJ2-7|.
CASRDQLASGYEQYF
TGTGCCAGCAGGGATCAACTAGCCAGCGGCTACGAGCAGTACTTC
>TRBV28|.|TRBJ2-1|TRBD2
CASSLVAGAHNEQFF
TGTGCCAGCAGTTTAGTAGCGGGAGCTCACAATGAGCAGTTCTTC
>TRBV9|.|TRBJ2-2|TRBD2
CASSVAISGYGELFF
TGTGCCAGCAGCGTAGCCATTAGCGGGTACGGGGAGCTGTTTTTT
>TRBV7-2|.|TRBJ2-1|TRBD2
CASSLPVSGLANNEQFF
TGTGCCAGCAGCTTGCCGGTATCGGGACTAGCGAACAATGAGCAGTTCTTC
>TRBV6-5|.|TRBJ2-3|TRBD1
CASSWDRSTDTQYF
TGTGCCAGCAGCTGGGACAGGAGCACAGATACGCAGTATTTT
>TRBV9|.|TRBJ2-3|.
CASSVVAGTDTQYF
TGTGCCAGCAGCGTAGTTGCGGGAACAGATACGCAGTATTTT
>TRBV7-2|few|TRBJ1-4|.
CASSLAGGTPATNEKLFF
TGTGCCAGCAGCTTAGCGGGGGGGACACCCGCAACTAATGAAAAACTGTTTTTT
>TRBV15|few|TRBJ1-4|.
CATSTSTPGGGKLFF
TGTGCCACCAGCACATCCACCCCAGGCGGGGGGAAACTGTTTTTT
>TRBV7-3|few|TRBJ2-2|.
CASSPGTATGELFF
TGTGCCAGCAGCCCCGGGACTGCCACCGGGGAGCTGTTTTTT
>TRBV7-8|few|TRBJ1-1|.
CASSLVVSGTEAFF
TGTGCCAGCAGCTTAGTAGTCTCGGGCACTGAAGCTTTCTTT
>TRBV23-1|once|TRBJ2-3|TRBD2
CASSHLPSKKRERPTTDTQYF
TGCGCCAGCAGTCACCTTCCCTCTAAGAAGCGGGAGCGCCCGACCACAGATACGCAGTATTTT
>TRBV6-6|.|TRBJ2-7|.
CASSYPAGSYEQYF
TGTGCCAGCAGTTACCCGGCGGGGAGCTACGAGCAGTACTTC
>TRBV24-1|few|TRBJ1-1|TRBD1
CATSSSGTGNTEAFF
TGTGCCACCAGTTCCTCCGGGACAGGCAACACTGAAGCTTTCTTT
>TRBV7-9|few|TRBJ1-1|TRBD1
CASRGTENTEAFF
TGTGCCAGCAGAGGGACAGAGAACACTGAAGCTTTCTTT
>TRBV4-3|.|TRBJ1-1|.
CASSQDLGQTLMNTEAFF
TGCGCCAGCAGCCAAGATCTGGGGCAGACCTTGATGAACACTGAAGCTTTCTTT
>TRBV20-1|.|TRBJ1-6|.
CSARTDTRGLGNSPLHF
TGCAGTGCTAGAACAGACACACGGGGGCTGGGTAATTCACCCCTCCACTTT
>TRBV9|.|TRBJ2-3|TRBD1
CASSVTGTGADTQYF
TGTGCCAGCAGCGTTACCGGGACAGGGGCAGATACGCAGTATTTT
>TRBV28|.|TRBJ1-5|.
CASSQVGDNQPQHF
TGTGCCAGCAGCCAAGTAGGAGACAATCAGCCCCAGCATTTT
>TRBV2|.|TRBJ2-5|.
CASNSMGGAETQYF
TGTGCCAGCAACTCTATGGGGGGAGCCGAGACCCAGTACTTC
>TRBV6-6|.|TRBJ1-2|TRBD1
CASSYSAGTGWGYGYTF
TGTGCCAGCAGTTACTCGGCCGGGACAGGGTGGGGATATGGCTACACCTTC
>TRBV11-2|few|TRBJ2-1|.
CASSLARNEQFF
TGTGCCAGCAGCTTAGCCCGCAATGAGCAGTTCTTC
>TRBV28|.|TRBJ1-1|.
CASSLGGWDTEAFF
TGTGCCAGCAGTTTAGGTGGGTGGGACACTGAAGCTTTCTTT
>TRBV2|few|TRBJ1-1|.
CASSGGPGEAFF
TGTGCCAGCTCGGGGGGCCCCGGTGAAGCTTTCTTT
>TRBV5-1|.|TRBJ2-1|TRBD1
CASSKKGQFSYNEQFF
TGCGCCAGCAGCAAAAAGGGACAGTTCTCCTACAATGAGCAGTTCTTC
>TRBV19|.|TRBJ1-1|TRBD1
CASRQGAEAFF
TGTGCCAGTAGACAGGGGGCAGAAGCTTTCTTT